This T cell receptor (beta chain) was captured in a study of PD-L1 blockade in urothelial cancer. Overall study: Median T cell yield per blood sample was 120,000 to 150,000 cells.

Generated by immunoSEQ multiplex PCR, the TCRdb table keeps only in-frame clones and is missing some. The repertoire holds tens of thousands of clones, with roughly 84% as singletons. In this sample, this clone turned up a few times. Germline loops: CDR1 SEHNR, CDR2 FQNEAQ (reference sequence). This CDR3 contains 13 residues. Trimming removed 2 bases at V and 4 bases at J, with 8 bases between. Time point defined: peripheral blood 6 weeks after treatment start. Patient sample counts ranged from 1 to 8, pretreatment and on-treatment. The sequenced sample was PBMCs, obtained around atezolizumab (anti-PD-L1) treatment. This clonotype was obtained from a man between 65 and 79 years old with urothelial cancer. This chain connects TRBV7-9 to TRBJ1-2; D perhaps matches TRBD1 (5 bases). The CDR3: CASSLSQGYGYTF. CDR3 nucleotide sequence: TGTGCCAGCAGCTTAAGTCAGGGCTATGGCTACACCTTC.